This T cell receptor (beta chain) was found in a study of cytomegalovirus exposure and HLA in healthy donors. Researchers ran the PCR with 60 Vbeta and 13 Jbeta primers. TCRdb keeps only in-frame clones here, not all; method: immunoSEQ multiplex PCR. The sample consists of over 25,000 clones, more than 55% of them appearing once. Notes on this clone: Its antigen is unknown.

Overall study findings and caveats: Later genetic work tied a missense DCLRE1C variant to beta-chain V and J trimming. HLA alleles were associated with around 17,000 TCR beta sequences in a later analysis at 0.05 false discovery rate. The authors listed 164 TCR beta chains as cytomegalovirus-associated.

This sequence was found in a male donor in good health and CMV-seropositive. Sequences were obtained from PBMCs.

CDR3 loop: CASSSSTTSGSGELFF. In DNA, the CDR3 is TGCGCCAGCAGCTCCTCTACGACTAGCGGGAGCGGGGAGCTGTTTTTT. This sequence joins TRBV5-1 and TRBJ2-2; 12 nucleotides agree with TRBD2. The CDR3 has 16 amino acids. The V gene end was trimmed by 3 bases and the J gene end by 7 bases; junction bases not matched to a gene: 7. Germline CDR1 and CDR2: SGHRS and YFSETQ.